The 15 T cell receptor beta chains reported below all come from one sample, sequenced in a study of neurological immune-mediated disorders. TCRdb analysed the 5' RACE reads with MiXCR anew, one entry per CDR3 protein. The data contain under 40,000 distinct CDR3 sequences, approximately 14% of them seen just once; the ten biggest clones take up 25% to 30%. The material sequenced was PBMCs. Receptors were obtained from a woman in her forties or fifties with HTLV-1-associated myelopathy (HAM/TSP).

This clonotype has more than one count but fewer than ten. A clone one base away is much larger, so this may be a read error. This chain links TRBV28 with TRBJ1-2; D is unresolved. The germline V and J ends were trimmed by 2 bases and 4 bases, with 8 bases remaining between them. The germline V gene has CDR1 MDHEN and CDR2 SYDVKM. The length of the CDR3 is 13 residues. The CDR3 DNA sequence: TGTGCCAGCAGTTTACGGTGGGGCTATGGCTACACCTTC. Protein: CASSLRWGYGYTF.

As regards this clonotype: A much larger clonotype is one base distant, so this may be a read error. The rearrangement uses TRBV10-3 and TRBJ2-7; no firm D call. Germline CDR1 ENHRY, CDR2 SYGVKD. CDR3 length: 11 amino acids. The CDR3 protein is CSIRSSYEQYF. The CDR3 DNA sequence: TGTTCCATCAGAAGCTCCTACGAGCAGTACTTC.

Ten or more counts support this clonotype. The chain joins TRBV5-1 to TRBJ2-7, with D possibly matching TRBD1 (5 bases). The ends were cut back, 0 bases at V and 2 bases at J, with 12 bases in the middle. CDR3 length: 15 amino acids. Germline V gives CDR1 SGHRS, CDR2 YFSETQ. CDR3: CASSLGPGQAYEQYF. The CDR3 DNA reads TGCGCCAGCAGCTTGGGGCCAGGGCAAGCCTACGAGCAGTACTTC.

Ten or more counts support this clonotype. The chain has TRBV19 and TRBJ2-7; tentatively, D is TRBD1 (6 bases). Per the germline V gene, CDR1 is LNHDA and CDR2 is SQIVND (reference sequence). The V end lost 5 bases, the J end lost 0 bases, and 11 bases lay between the germline ends. This CDR3 is 14 amino acids long. The CDR3 DNA sequence: TGTGCCAGTAGTGCCGGACAGAGCTCCTACGAGCAGTACTTC. The encoded protein is CASSAGQSSYEQYF. The full variable domain, rest sourced from reference TRBV19 and TRBJ2-7, is DGGITQSPKYLFRKEGQNVTLSCEQNLNHDAMYWYRQDPGQGLRLIYYSQIVNDFQKGDIAEGYSVSREKKESFPLTVTSAQKNPTAFYLCASSAGQSSYEQYFGPGTRLTVT.

This clonotype appeared many times. The rearrangement joins TRBV9 to TRBJ2-3; possibly TRBD2 for D (5 bases). Per the germline V gene, CDR1 is SGDLS and CDR2 is YYNGEE. This CDR3 comprises 14 residues. The V gene lost 3 bases and the J gene lost 2 bases, with 10 bases spanning the gap. The CDR3 loop is CASSAGGSTDTQYF. In nucleotides, the CDR3 is TGTGCCAGCAGCGCCGGAGGATCCACAGATACGCAGTATTTT.

At least ten counts were recorded for this clonotype. The rearrangement joins TRBV20-1 to TRBJ1-1, with 7 bases fitting TRBD1. The CDR3 is made up of 13 amino acids. Per the germline V gene, CDR1 is DFQATT and CDR2 is SNEGSKA (reference sequence). V lost 7 bases and J lost 1; bases outside the gene matches: 6. As DNA, the CDR3 is TGCAGTGTTGGACAGGCAAAGAACACTGAAGCTTTCTTT. It specifies CSVGQAKNTEAFF.

Many counts were recorded for this clonotype. The DNA for the CDR3 is TGTGCCAGCAGTCACGCAGCGTCGACTGGGGGCGAGCAGTACTTC. Its translation is CASSHAASTGGEQYF. The rearrangement links TRBV6-2 or TRBV6-3 to TRBJ2-7; D possibly uses TRBD1 or TRBD2 (5 bases each). V was clipped by 5 bases and J by 6 bases, with 20 bases between them. The CDR3 covers 15 residues. The V gene's germline CDR1 is MNHEY and CDR2 SVGEGT.

The CDR3 spells CASSLSSTGELFF. The CDR3 DNA reads as TGTGCCAGCAGCTTAAGCTCCACCGGGGAGCTGTTTTTT. The chain has TRBV7-3 and TRBJ2-2; D is unresolved. The CDR3 sequence is 13 residues long. V lost 1 base, J lost 4 bases, and 4 bases lay in between. From germline, CDR1 is SGHTA and CDR2 FQGTGA.

This clonotype was recorded at least ten times. This chain links TRBV20-1 with TRBJ1-2; 11 nucleotides align to TRBD1. Germline V gene lookup returns CDR1 DFQATT and CDR2 SNEGSKA (reference sequence). Losses at the gene ends were 6 bases for V and 8 bases for J; bases not matched to a gene: 5. The CDR3 extends over 12 amino acids. The chain's CDR3 is CSAPGQGAGYTF. The CDR3 DNA reads as TGCAGTGCCCCCGGACAGGGGGCCGGCTACACCTTC.

This clonotype was observed many times. The chain combines TRBV5-1 with TRBJ2-3; D might be TRBD1 or TRBD2, each matching 6 bases. Between the trimmed V and J ends, which lost 2 bases and 5 bases, there was a span of 15 bases. The CDR3 consists of 15 residues. Per the germline V gene, CDR1 is SGHRS and CDR2 is YFSETQ. CDR3 DNA sequence: TGCGCCAGCAGCTTCGGGGGCAGGGTAGGAGATACGCAGTATTTT. This sequence encodes CASSFGGRVGDTQYF.

At least ten counts were recorded for this clonotype. The rearrangement joins TRBV29-1 to TRBJ1-1; D ambiguous. Germline CDR1 SQVTM, CDR2 ANQGSEA. The V gene lost 1 base and the J gene lost 4 bases, with 13 bases spanning the gap. The CDR3 runs 14 residues. This CDR3 is CSVEVLERSTEAFF. As DNA, the CDR3 is TGCAGCGTTGAAGTACTTGAACGATCCACTGAAGCTTTCTTT.

Many counts were recorded for this clonotype. This chain links TRBV14 with TRBJ2-2; 7 bases agree with TRBD1. The CDR3 has 15 amino acids. V dropped 6 bases and J dropped 0; count of bases not matched to a gene: 4. Per the germline V gene, CDR1 is SGHDN and CDR2 is FVKESK. CDR3 DNA: TGTGCCAGCAGTCAGGACAGGCCGAACACCGGGGAGCTGTTTTTT. It encodes CASSQDRPNTGELFF.

In this sample, this clonotype turned up many times. This CDR3 reads CASKRRAASNQPQHF. CDR3 bases: TGTGCCAGCAAGAGAAGGGCGGCTAGCAATCAGCCCCAGCATTTT. The J gene is TRBJ1-5, the V gene TRBV6-2 or TRBV6-3; no clear D gene. The CDR3 is 15 residues long. Germline V CDR1 and CDR2: MNHEY, SVGEGT. Deletions cut 7 bases from V and 0 bases from J, with 13 bases between.

Ten or more counts support this clonotype. V usage is TRBV9 and J usage is TRBJ1-5, with D perhaps TRBD1 (5 bases). CDR3 length equals 15 residues. Trimming took off 1 base at V and 7 bases at J, with 15 bases between the two ends. Germline V gives CDR1 SGDLS, CDR2 YYNGEE. The CDR3 bases are TGTGCCAGCAGCGTATCAGACAGTCTCGGACAGCCCCAGCATTTT. Translated: CASSVSDSLGQPQHF. The entire variable domain, with the rest obtained from reference TRBV9 and TRBJ1-5, is as follows: DSGVTQTPKHLITATGQRVTLRCSPRSGDLSVYWYQQSLDQGLQFLIQYYNGEERAKGNILERFSAQQFPDLHSELNLSSLELGDSALYFCASSVSDSLGQPQHFGDGTRLSIL.

This clonotype was found many times. CDR3: CASKLAPRNSPLHF. CDR3 nucleotides: TGTGCCAGCAAGCTCGCCCCCCGGAATTCACCCCTCCACTTT. The genes are TRBV12-3 or TRBV12-4 and TRBJ1-6; D is undetermined. With 7 bases removed from V and 7 bases from J, the gap between germline ends came to 14 bases. The CDR3 spans 14 residues.